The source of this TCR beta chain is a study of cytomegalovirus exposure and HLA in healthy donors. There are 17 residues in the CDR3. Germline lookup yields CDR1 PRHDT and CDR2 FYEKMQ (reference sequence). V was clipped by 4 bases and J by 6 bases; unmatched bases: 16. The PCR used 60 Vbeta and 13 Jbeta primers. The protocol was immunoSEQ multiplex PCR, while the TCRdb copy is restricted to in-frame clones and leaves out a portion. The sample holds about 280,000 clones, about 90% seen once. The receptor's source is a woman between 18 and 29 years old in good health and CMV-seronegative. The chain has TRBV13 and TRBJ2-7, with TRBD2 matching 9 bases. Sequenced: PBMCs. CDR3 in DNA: TGTGCCAGCAGCTCCCAGTCTAGCGGGGCCAATTTGGCCGAGCAGTACTTC. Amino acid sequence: CASSSQSSGANLAEQYF.